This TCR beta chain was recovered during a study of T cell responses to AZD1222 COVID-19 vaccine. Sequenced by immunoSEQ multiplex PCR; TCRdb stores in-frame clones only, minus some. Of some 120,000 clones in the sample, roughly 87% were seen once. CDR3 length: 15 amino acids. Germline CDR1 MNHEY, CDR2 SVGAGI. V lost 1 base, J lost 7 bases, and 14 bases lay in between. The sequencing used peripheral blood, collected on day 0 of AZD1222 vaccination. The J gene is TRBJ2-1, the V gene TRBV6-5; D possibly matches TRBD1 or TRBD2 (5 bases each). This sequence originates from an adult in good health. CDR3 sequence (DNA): TGTGCCAGCAGTTACTTTGAGGGGATTAGGAATGAGCAGTTCTTC. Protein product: CASSYFEGIRNEQFF.